The 27 T cell receptor beta chains below all came from one sample that was sequenced in a study of CD8+ T cells in alopecia areata. cDNA prepared by RNA extraction and subsequent reverse transcription served as the template for sequencing. Clones were read by immunoSEQ multiplex PCR, and TCRdb kept only the in-frame ones, dropping some. Among 150,000 to 250,000 clones listed, about three fifths were seen once. Treatment given: oral pan-JAK inhibitor, 5-10 mg twice daily. The specimen was CD4+ T cells sorted from blood, collected at week 4, from a patient treated with tofacitinib. These receptors were obtained from a human donor with alopecia areata.

The rearrangement uses TRBV29-1 and TRBJ2-1, with 9 bases aligning to TRBD1. The germline gives CDR1 SQVTM, CDR2 ANQGSEA. The CDR3 consists of 14 residues. With V trimmed by 6 bases and J by 7 bases, 10 bases remained unmatched. The CDR3 is CSVVRDRVENEQFF. For the CDR3, the DNA is TGCAGCGTCGTCCGGGACAGGGTCGAGAATGAGCAGTTCTTC.

This sequence joins TRBV18 and TRBJ2-7; 7 positions match TRBD1. The CDR3 covers 14 residues. Per germline, CDR1 KGHSH and CDR2 LQKENI. V lost 6 bases, J lost 2 bases, and 7 bases stayed unmatched. This CDR3 is CASSAGTEPYEQYF. The CDR3, as DNA: TGTGCCAGCTCGGCCGGGACAGAACCCTACGAGCAGTACTTC. The full variable domain, rest sourced from reference TRBV18 and TRBJ2-7, is NAGVMQNPRHLVRRRGQEARLRCSPMKGHSHVYWYRQLPEEGLKFMVYLQKENIIDESGMPKERFSAEFPKEGPSILRIQQVVRGDSAAYFCASSAGTEPYEQYFGPGTRLTVT.

In the case of this clone: The junction differs from germline at one of its ends, possibly a read error. The chain links TRBV20-1 to TRBJ1-1; D might be TRBD1 (5 bases). From germline, CDR1 is DFQATT and CDR2 SNEGSKA (reference sequence). This CDR3 region has 11 residues. The CDR3 nucleotides read TGCAGTGCTAGAGATACAGGCGAGAGCATCTTT. Amino acids: CSARDTGESIF.

This clone was detected a few times. The germline gene is not matched at one end of the junction; a read error may be the cause. J is TRBJ2-7 and V is TRBV5-8, with TRBD1 identical over 9 bases. The CDR3 consists of 12 residues. Germline CDR1 SGHTS, CDR2 YDEGEE. The CDR3 sequence: CASRQGEFRLDF. The CDR3 nucleotides read TGTGCCAGCCGACAGGGGGAATTTCGGTTGGACTTC.

In DNA, the CDR3 is TGTGCCAGCAGCAGATCAGGGGTTACCGGGGAGCTGTTTTTT. This translates into CASSRSGVTGELFF. The chain joins TRBV7-3 to TRBJ2-2, with a tentative D call TRBD1 (6 bases). Germline values: CDR1 SGHTA, CDR2 FQGTGA. This CDR3 comprises 14 residues. Trimming cost V 5 bases and J 5 bases, with 12 bases left between them.

V usage is TRBV28 and J usage is TRBJ2-3; D is unclear. Germline V lookup: CDR1 MDHEN, CDR2 SYDVKM. V shed 8 bases and J shed 0 bases, with 12 bases lying between them. The CDR3 sequence is 14 residues long. The CDR3 coding sequence is TGTGCCAGCGGCATCGTCAGTAGCACAGATACGCAGTATTTT. It encodes CASGIVSSTDTQYF. Variable domain in full (rest from reference TRBV28 and TRBJ2-3): DVKVTQSSRYLVKRTGEKVFLECVQDMDHENMFWYRQDPGLGLRLIYFSYDVKMKEKGDIPEGYSVSREKKERFSLILESASTNQTSMYLCASGIVSSTDTQYFGPGTRLTVL.

The J gene is TRBJ2-2, the V gene TRBV5-1; D possibly corresponds to TRBD1 (5 bases). Per the germline V gene, CDR1 is SGHRS and CDR2 is YFSETQ. The V and J ends lost 4 bases and 0 bases respectively, with 10 bases between them. The CDR3 sequence is 15 residues long. CDR3 bases: TGCGCCAGCAGCCAGACAGTCCCGAACACCGGGGAGCTGTTTTTT. Its translation: CASSQTVPNTGELFF. The whole variable domain, remainder taken from reference TRBV5-1 and TRBJ2-2, is KAGVTQTPRYLIKTRGQQVTLSCSPISGHRSVSWYQQTPGQGLQFLFEYFSETQRNKGNFPGRFSGRQFSNSRSEMNVSTLELGDSALYLCASSQTVPNTGELFFGEGSRLTVL.

The chain has TRBV2 and TRBJ2-5; no clear D gene. CDR3 size: 13 residues. Germline values: CDR1 SNHLY, CDR2 FYNNEI. V was clipped by 6 bases and J by 5 bases, with 13 bases between them. CDR3 in DNA: TGTGCCAGCAGCTCCCCCCCGTATGAGACCCAGTACTTC. Its translation: CASSSPPYETQYF.

This chain connects TRBV30 to TRBJ1-6, with a possible D match to TRBD1 (5 bases). Germline lookup yields CDR1 GTSNPN and CDR2 SVGIG (reference sequence). V was trimmed by 5 bases and J by 0 bases, leaving 14 bases between them. CDR3 length: 16 amino acids. The CDR3 protein is CAWSGRERSYNSPLHF. The CDR3, as DNA: TGTGCCTGGTCGGGGCGGGAACGCTCCTATAATTCACCCCTCCACTTT.

V is TRBV7-9 and J is TRBJ2-1; TRBD2 agrees at 8 bases. The germline CDR1 and CDR2 sequences are SEHNR and FQNEAQ (reference sequence). This CDR3 has 16 residues. The J segment lost 0 bases and the V segment lost 4 bases, leaving 5 bases of the junction unmatched. The DNA for the CDR3 is TGTGCCAGCAGCTCATCCGGGACTAGCTCCTACAATGAGCAGTTCTTC. The encoded protein is CASSSSGTSSYNEQFF.

The table lists this clone with a few counts. The DNA for the CDR3 is TGTGCCAGCAGCTACCCTACCTGGACAGGGGGGGTCGACGAGCAGTACTTC. Its protein product is CASSYPTWTGGVDEQYF. V gene TRBV7-9 combines with J gene TRBJ2-7, with 10 positions matching TRBD1. The CDR3 sequence is 17 residues long. The ends lost 4 bases at V and 5 bases at J; junction bases unmatched: 14. Germline V gene lookup returns CDR1 SEHNR and CDR2 FQNEAQ (reference sequence).

This clone showed up just a few times. J is TRBJ2-5 and V is TRBV4-3, with 9 nucleotides matching TRBD1. Germline V gene sequence: CDR1 LGHNA, CDR2 YSLEER. V lost 0 bases to trimming and J lost 3 bases; unmatched junction nucleotides: 5. The CDR3 sequence is 16 residues long. CDR3 in amino acids: CASSQDWGQGEETQYF. The CDR3 nucleotides are TGCGCCAGCAGCCAAGATTGGGGACAGGGAGAAGAGACCCAGTACTTC.

This chain's CDR3 is CASSRTGGYSPLHF. For the CDR3, the DNA is TGTGCCAGCAGCCGGACAGGGGGATACTCACCCCTCCACTTT. The V and J genes are TRBV13 and TRBJ1-6, with TRBD1 matching 10 bases. Germline V CDR1 and CDR2: PRHDT, FYEKMQ (reference sequence). The J segment lost 10 bases and the V segment lost 5 bases, leaving 5 bases of the junction unmatched. CDR3 length: 14 residues.

The chain joins TRBV7-6 to TRBJ2-1; 11 nucleotides agree with TRBD1. The trim removed 2 bases at V and 6 bases at J, leaving 3 bases unmatched. The germline V gene has CDR1 SGHVS and CDR2 FNYEAQ. The CDR3 consists of 15 residues. The CDR3 is CASSLRDRGGNEQFF. CDR3 DNA: TGTGCCAGCAGCTTACGGGACAGGGGGGGCAATGAGCAGTTCTTC.

This clone was seen a few times. This sequence joins TRBV4-3 and TRBJ2-5; TRBD2 aligns across 14 bases. Trimming at V came to 5 bases and at J to 5 bases, leaving 4 bases not matched to a gene. This CDR3 comprises 15 residues. CDR1 LGHNA and CDR2 YSLEER come from the germline V gene. The CDR3 DNA is TGCGCCAGCAGCACCGGGACTAGCGGGGGTGAGACCCAGTACTTC. Translating gives CASSTGTSGGETQYF.

The chain employs TRBV5-1 and TRBJ2-7; 10 bases agree with TRBD1. The ends lost 0 bases at V and 5 bases at J; junction bases unmatched: 11. The germline V gene encodes CDR1 SGHRS and CDR2 YFSETQ. The CDR3 has 17 amino acids. The CDR3 sequence: CASSLGTSGTGVNEQYF. Here the CDR3 DNA reads TGCGCCAGCAGCTTGGGGACTTCGGGGACAGGGGTCAACGAGCAGTACTTC.

The rearrangement links TRBV7-2 to TRBJ1-2; D is unresolved. CDR3 length: 13 amino acids. Per the germline V gene, CDR1 is SGHTA and CDR2 is FQGNSA. Trimming pared 3 bases from V and 4 bases from J, leaving 9 bases between. The CDR3 loop reads CASSLGSVYGYTF. The CDR3 DNA reads TGTGCCAGCAGCTTGGGGAGTGTCTATGGCTACACCTTC.

The gene calls are TRBV4-2 and TRBJ1-3, with a tentative D call TRBD1 (6 bases). Germline loops: CDR1 LGHNA, CDR2 YNFKEQ. CDR3 length: 16 amino acids. V was shortened by 1 base and J by 1 base, with 11 bases between the two germline ends. The CDR3 DNA reads TGTGCCAGCAGCCAAGCCTTGGGGGCGTCTGGAAACACCATATATTTT. Protein sequence: CASSQALGASGNTIYF.

This clone was detected a few times. The chain has TRBV10-2 and TRBJ2-5, with unresolved D. V lost 3 bases to trimming and J lost 3 bases, with 8 bases between them. CDR1 and CDR2 (germline): WSHSY, SAAADI. This CDR3 is built from 13 residues. CDR3 sequence: CASSEKVEETQYF. The CDR3, as DNA: TGCGCCAGCAGTGAAAAGGTTGAAGAGACCCAGTACTTC.

J is TRBJ1-2 and V is TRBV29-1; the D gene is possibly TRBD1 (5 bases). This CDR3 region has 13 residues. The ends were cut back, 3 bases at V and 3 bases at J, with 11 bases in the middle. Germline loops: CDR1 SQVTM, CDR2 ANQGSEA. The CDR3 bases are TGCAGCGTTGATACAGGACAAGACTATGGCTACACCTTC. Protein sequence: CSVDTGQDYGYTF.

This chain connects TRBV15 to TRBJ1-2, with 7 bases aligning to TRBD1. J gave up 8 bases and V 1 base, and 10 bases lay outside the gene matches. Per the germline V gene, CDR1 is LNHNV and CDR2 is YYDKDF (reference sequence). The CDR3 totals 15 residues. CDR3 DNA: TGTGCCACCAGCAGAGCTTCCTATCAGGGGGAAGGCTACACCTTC. It specifies CATSRASYQGEGYTF.

This sequence joins TRBV4-1 and TRBJ2-5; the D gene could be TRBD1 or TRBD2 (5 bases each). This CDR3 comprises 15 residues. Germline V gene sequence: CDR1 MGHRA, CDR2 YSYEKL. Deletions cut 1 base from V and 9 bases from J, with 18 bases between. The CDR3 bases are TGCGCCAGCAGCCAAGCGAGTACGAATCCGGGGCCCCAGTACTTC. It encodes CASSQASTNPGPQYF.

This clone came up a few times. CDR3 residues: CAYDRVEAFF. CDR3 nucleotide sequence: TGTGCCTATGACAGGGTAGAAGCTTTCTTT. The chain carries TRBV30 and TRBJ1-1, with TRBD1 matching over 7 bases. Germline V gene lookup returns CDR1 GTSNPN and CDR2 SVGIG (reference sequence). This CDR3 region has 10 residues. J gave up 8 bases and V 7 bases, and 4 bases lay outside the gene matches.

The chain carries TRBV30 and TRBJ1-2; no reliable D call. Per germline, CDR1 GTSNPN and CDR2 SVGIG (reference sequence). There are 14 residues in the CDR3. V was trimmed by 0 bases and J by 3 bases, leaving 11 bases between them. CDR3 bases: TGTGCCTGGAGTGTACGGTTGCAGTACTATGGCTACACCTTC. The encoded protein is CAWSVRLQYYGYTF.

J is TRBJ1-2 and V is TRBV4-2, with D possibly TRBD1 on 6 matching bases. V lost 1 base, J lost 5 bases, and 14 bases lay in between. This CDR3 region has 15 residues. Germline V lookup: CDR1 LGHNA, CDR2 YNFKEQ. In DNA, the CDR3 is TGTGCCAGCAGCCAAGCGAGGGGGTTAGGGTATGGCTACACCTTC. Protein: CASSQARGLGYGYTF.

This rearrangement joins TRBV30 to TRBJ2-3; D is ambiguous. V lost 2 bases to trimming and J lost 0 bases, with 9 bases between them. Germline CDR1 and CDR2: GTSNPN and SVGIG (reference sequence). The CDR3 covers 14 residues. CDR3 coding DNA: TGTGCCTGGAGTATAAATCTTAGCACAGATACGCAGTATTTT. Its protein is CAWSINLSTDTQYF. Drawing the rest from reference TRBV30 and TRBJ2-3, the complete variable domain is SQTIHQWPATLVQPVGSPLSLECTVEGTSNPNLYWYRQAAGRGLQLLFYSVGIGQISSEVPQNLSASRPQDRQFILSSKKLLLSDSGFYLCAWSINLSTDTQYFGPGTRLTVL.

The gene calls are TRBV29-1 and TRBJ1-4; D perhaps matches TRBD1 (5 bases). The CDR3 totals 14 residues. Germline V gene lookup returns CDR1 SQVTM and CDR2 ANQGSEA. Between the trimmed V and J ends, which lost 1 base and 7 bases, there was a span of 13 bases. The CDR3 loop reads CSVEVEPGSEKLFF. The CDR3 DNA sequence: TGCAGCGTTGAAGTTGAGCCAGGGTCTGAAAAACTGTTTTTT.